This TCR beta chain emerged from a study of PD-1 blockade in classical Hodgkin lymphoma. The study, taken as a whole, reports: Patients newly diagnosed and complete responders had comparable baseline diversity. By C4D1 there was a significant rise in CD4+ TCR diversity but not in CD8+ TCR diversity.

A remark on this clone: Its antigen is not identified.

Data came from immunoSEQ multiplex PCR; TCRdb stores just in-frame clones and leaves some out. Among 14,000 or so clones listed, more than 65% were seen once. Each patient's relapse followed autologous stem cell transplantation, and brentuximab vedotin exposure varied. Best response was recorded as complete response, partial response or progressive disease. The sequencing used peripheral blood mononuclear cells (PBMCs), collected at baseline. This sequence originates from a human donor with classical Hodgkin lymphoma.

CDR3 amino acids: CASKVGAGLDEQYF. DNA of the CDR3: TGTGCCAGCAAGGTCGGGGCGGGGTTGGACGAGCAGTACTTC. The chain has TRBV27 and TRBJ2-7; tentatively, D is TRBD2 (6 bases). The V gene lost 7 bases and the J gene lost 5 bases, with 18 bases spanning the gap. This CDR3 comprises 14 residues. Germline V lookup: CDR1 MNHEY, CDR2 SMNVEV (reference sequence).